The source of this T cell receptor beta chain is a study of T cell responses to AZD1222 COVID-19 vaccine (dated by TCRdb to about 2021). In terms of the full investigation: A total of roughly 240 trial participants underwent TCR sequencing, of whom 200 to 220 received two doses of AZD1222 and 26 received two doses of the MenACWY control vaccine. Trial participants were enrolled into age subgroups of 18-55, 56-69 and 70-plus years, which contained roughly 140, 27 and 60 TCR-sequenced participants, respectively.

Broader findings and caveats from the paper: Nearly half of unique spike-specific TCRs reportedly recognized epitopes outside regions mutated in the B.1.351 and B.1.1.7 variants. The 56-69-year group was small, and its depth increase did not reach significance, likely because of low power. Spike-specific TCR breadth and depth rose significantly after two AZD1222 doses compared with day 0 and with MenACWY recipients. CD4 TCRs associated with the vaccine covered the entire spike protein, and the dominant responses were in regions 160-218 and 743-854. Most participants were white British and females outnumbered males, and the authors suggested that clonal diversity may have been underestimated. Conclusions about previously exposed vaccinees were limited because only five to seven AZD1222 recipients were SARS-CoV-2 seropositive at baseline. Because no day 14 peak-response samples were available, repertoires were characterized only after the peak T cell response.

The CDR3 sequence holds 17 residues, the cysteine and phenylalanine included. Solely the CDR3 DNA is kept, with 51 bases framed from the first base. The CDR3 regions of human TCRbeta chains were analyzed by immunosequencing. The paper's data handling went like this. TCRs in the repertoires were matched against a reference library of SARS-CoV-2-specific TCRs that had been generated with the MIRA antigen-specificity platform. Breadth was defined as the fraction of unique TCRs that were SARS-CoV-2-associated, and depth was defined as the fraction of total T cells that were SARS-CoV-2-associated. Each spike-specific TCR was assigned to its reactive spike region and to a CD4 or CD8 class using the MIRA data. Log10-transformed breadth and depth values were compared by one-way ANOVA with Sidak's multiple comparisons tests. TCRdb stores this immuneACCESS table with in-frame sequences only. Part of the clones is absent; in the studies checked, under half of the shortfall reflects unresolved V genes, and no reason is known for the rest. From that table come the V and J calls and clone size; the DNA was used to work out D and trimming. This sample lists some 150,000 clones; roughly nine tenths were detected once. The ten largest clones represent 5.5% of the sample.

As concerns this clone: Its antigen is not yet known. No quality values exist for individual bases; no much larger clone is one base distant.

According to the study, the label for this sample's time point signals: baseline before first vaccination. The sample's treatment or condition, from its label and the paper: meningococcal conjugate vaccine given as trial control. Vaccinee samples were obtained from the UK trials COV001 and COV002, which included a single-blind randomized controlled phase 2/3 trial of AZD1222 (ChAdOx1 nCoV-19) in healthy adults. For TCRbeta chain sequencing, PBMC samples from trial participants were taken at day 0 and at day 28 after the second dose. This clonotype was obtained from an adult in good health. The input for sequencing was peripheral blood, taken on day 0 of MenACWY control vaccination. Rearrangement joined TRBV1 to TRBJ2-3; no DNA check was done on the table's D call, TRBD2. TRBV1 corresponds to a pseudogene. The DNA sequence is TGCACCAGCAGCCAAGATTGGACTAGATCCGGCACAGATACGCAGTATTTT. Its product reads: CTSSQDWTRSGTDTQYF.